Presented here are 20 T cell receptor beta chains from one specimen sequenced in a study of identical twins. TCRdb called the 5' RACE reads again in MiXCR, with one record for every CDR3 protein. The sample records 250,000 or so distinct CDR3 sequences, 10% to 15% being singletons. A further study also used this sample, focusing on yellow fever vaccine responses in identical twins.

Sequencing used memory (CD45RO+) T cells sorted from blood. The receptors were sampled from a woman aged 18-29 years in good health.

This clonotype was recorded a few times. The rearrangement links TRBV4-1 to TRBJ2-7; TRBD2 aligns across 7 bases. After removal of 4 bases from V and 3 bases from J, the junction contained 9 bases not matched to a gene. CDR1 and CDR2 from the germline V gene are MGHRA and YSYEKL. CDR3 length: 15 residues. The CDR3 is CASSLRLAAYYEQYF. CDR3 in DNA: TGCGCCAGCAGCCTACGACTAGCCGCCTACTACGAGCAGTACTTC.

This clonotype came up a few times. The V call is TRBV9, the J call TRBJ2-1; TRBD2 matches at 13 bases. Germline assignment: CDR1 SGDLS and CDR2 YYNGEE. The CDR3 has 18 residues. J gave up 4 bases and V 0 bases, and 7 bases lay outside the gene matches. DNA of the CDR3: TGTGCCAGCAGCGTAGGGACTAGCGGGGGACCTAATTACAATGAGCAGTTCTTC. This translates into CASSVGTSGGPNYNEQFF.

This clonotype came up many times. This rearrangement joins TRBV4-3 to TRBJ2-3, with TRBD1 identical over 7 bases. Trimming removed 4 bases from V and 6 bases from J; junction bases left unmatched: 7. Per germline, CDR1 LGHNA and CDR2 YSLEER. The CDR3 is 14 amino acids. Here the CDR3 DNA reads TGCGCCAGCAGCCTACGACAGGGCCCCGATACGCAGTATTTT. Residues: CASSLRQGPDTQYF.

This clonotype has only a few counts. The chain is built from TRBV20-1 and TRBJ2-4; 11 nucleotides match TRBD2. There are 15 residues in the CDR3. J was trimmed by 6 bases and V by 6 bases; bases with no gene match: 10. The V gene's germline CDR1 is DFQATT and CDR2 SNEGSKA (reference sequence). CDR3 nucleotide sequence: TGCAGTGCAACGACTAGCGGGGCCTTCCTAAACATTCAGTACTTC. Protein product: CSATTSGAFLNIQYF.

The V and J genes are TRBV21-1 and TRBJ2-7. TRBV21-1 is noted as a pseudogene. This CDR3 has 15 amino acids. As DNA, the CDR3 is TGTGCCAGCAGCAAAGGAAGCGCGAATTCCTACGAGCAGTACTTC. Translated, it gives CASSKGSANSYEQYF.

A few counts support this clonotype. This chain connects TRBV25-1 to TRBJ2-3; the D gene is possibly TRBD1 (5 bases). Per germline, CDR1 MGHDK and CDR2 SYGVNS. CDR3 size: 14 residues. V lost 10 bases, J lost 0 bases, and 14 bases lay in between. This CDR3 reads CATRGHLSTDTQYF. In nucleotides, the CDR3 is TGTGCCACTCGCGGACATCTTAGCACAGATACGCAGTATTTT.

The rearrangement links TRBV11-2 to TRBJ2-1, with TRBD2 matching over 7 bases. Trimming removed 0 bases from V and 4 bases from J; junction bases left unmatched: 6. CDR1 and CDR2 (germline): SGHAT, FQNNGV. The CDR3 loop spans 16 amino acids. CDR3 in amino acids: CASSLEWGGVYNEQFF. CDR3 bases: TGTGCCAGCAGCTTAGAATGGGGGGGGGTGTACAATGAGCAGTTCTTC.

This clonotype has a handful of counts. This chain joins TRBV20-1 and TRBJ2-7; TRBD2 aligns across 11 bases. This CDR3 has 15 residues. Per the germline V gene, CDR1 is DFQATT and CDR2 is SNEGSKA (reference sequence). V shed 2 bases and J 4 bases; nucleotides not matched to a gene: 7. The CDR3 DNA is TGCAGTGCTAGACGGACTAGCGGGTGGGGATACGAGCAGTACTTC. Protein product: CSARRTSGWGYEQYF.

The rearrangement uses TRBV4-2 and TRBJ1-2; D perhaps matches TRBD1 (6 bases). Trimming removed 1 base at V and 8 bases at J, with 14 bases between. The CDR3 spans 14 residues. Germline V gene sequence: CDR1 LGHNA, CDR2 YNFKEQ. The CDR3 region has the DNA TGTGCCAGCAGCCAAGTAGGGGGTTCGGAAGGCTACACCTTC. Translation: CASSQVGGSEGYTF.

The chain is built from TRBV4-1 and TRBJ2-1; 8 positions match TRBD2. CDR3 size: 16 residues. The germline CDR1 and CDR2 sequences are MGHRA and YSYEKL. The J segment lost 8 bases and the V segment lost 0 bases, leaving 9 bases of the junction unmatched. CDR3 in DNA: TGCGCCAGCAGCCAAGAGGCCAGCGGGAGAACCCATGAGCAGTTCTTC. Its protein is CASSQEASGRTHEQFF.

Sample share makes this clonotype medium-sized. This rearrangement joins TRBV10-3 to TRBJ2-5, with 11 positions matching TRBD2. Germline CDR1 reads ENHRY; CDR2 reads SYGVKD. Losses at the gene ends were 4 bases for V and 2 bases for J; bases not matched to a gene: 6. This CDR3 region has 16 residues. CDR3 nucleotides: TGTGCCATCAGTGGTACTAGCGGGGGCCAACAAGAGACCCAGTACTTC. This translates into CAISGTSGGQQETQYF.

The DNA of the CDR3 is TGTGCCAGTGAGGTCCTACTCACCGGGGAGCTGTTTTTT. Its translation is CASEVLLTGELFF. The chain carries TRBV6-2 or TRBV6-3 and TRBJ2-2, with unresolved D. Germline V gene data show CDR1 as MNHEY and CDR2 as SVGEGT. The V gene lost 9 bases and the J gene lost 4 bases, with 12 bases spanning the gap. The CDR3 totals 13 residues.

V usage is TRBV3-1 and J usage is TRBJ2-5, with 7 bases matching TRBD1. Trimming took 4 bases from V and 5 from J; bases not matched to a gene: 13. Germline assignment: CDR1 LGHDT and CDR2 YNNKEL (reference sequence). The CDR3 length is 16 residues. The CDR3 spells CASSPTGNRGSETQYF. The CDR3, as DNA: TGTGCCAGCAGCCCGACAGGGAACAGGGGTAGCGAGACCCAGTACTTC.

A few counts support this clonotype. CDR3 nucleotide sequence: TGTGCCAGCAGTTTACAGGTTGGCTATGGCTACACCTTC. Its translation is CASSLQVGYGYTF. This chain joins TRBV6-5 and TRBJ1-2; D possibly corresponds to TRBD1 (5 bases). The CDR3 extends over 13 amino acids. Trimming left V 4 bases short and J 4 bases short, with 10 bases between. Germline V lookup: CDR1 MNHEY, CDR2 SVGAGI.

This clonotype was seen a handful of times. The chain has TRBV18 and TRBJ2-5; possibly TRBD2 for D (5 bases). Germline CDR1 and CDR2: KGHSH and LQKENI. V shed 2 bases and J shed 7 bases, with 14 bases lying between them. The CDR3 sequence is 14 residues long. The CDR3 region is CASSPSEDSGTQYF. The DNA for the CDR3 is TGTGCCAGCTCACCAAGCGAGGACTCGGGGACCCAGTACTTC. The whole variable domain, remainder taken from reference TRBV18 and TRBJ2-5, is NAGVMQNPRHLVRRRGQEARLRCSPMKGHSHVYWYRQLPEEGLKFMVYLQKENIIDESGMPKERFSAEFPKEGPSILRIQQVVRGDSAAYFCASSPSEDSGTQYFGPGTRLLVL.

This clonotype was observed at least ten times. The genes are TRBV20-1 and TRBJ1-4; 7 bases align to TRBD1. The CDR3 is 14 amino acids. V lost 6 bases, J lost 2 bases, and 6 bases stayed unmatched. From germline, CDR1 is DFQATT and CDR2 SNEGSKA (reference sequence). The CDR3 region is CSAILQGTNEKLFF. In nucleotides, the CDR3 is TGCAGTGCAATCTTACAGGGGACTAATGAAAAACTGTTTTTT.

The chain joins TRBV7-6 to TRBJ2-5; 7 bases agree with TRBD2. The CDR3 extends over 13 amino acids. Germline V gene data show CDR1 as SGHVS and CDR2 as FNYEAQ. V lost 9 bases, J lost 1 base, and 5 bases stayed unmatched. CDR3 in amino acids: CASCGTTQETQYF. The DNA of the CDR3 is TGTGCCAGTTGCGGGACTACCCAAGAGACCCAGTACTTC.

V and J are TRBV2 and TRBJ2-3, with D unresolved. Germline loops: CDR1 SNHLY, CDR2 FYNNEI. This CDR3 has 12 residues. The ends were cut back, 4 bases at V and 4 bases at J, with 6 bases in the middle. The CDR3 DNA reads TGTGCCAGCAGTGTGGCCGCAGATACGCAGTATTTT. Its protein product is CASSVAADTQYF.

This clonotype showed up just a few times. The CDR3 reads CATSIGAPGDEQYF. The CDR3 DNA is TGTGCCACCAGCATCGGAGCCCCCGGAGACGAGCAGTACTTC. The V and J genes are TRBV15 and TRBJ2-7; D unresolved. CDR3 size: 14 residues. Trimming cost V 4 bases and J 5 bases, with 15 bases left between them. Germline V CDR1 and CDR2: LNHNV, YYDKDF (reference sequence).

This clonotype turned up a few times. This chain's CDR3 is CSVGQGRETQYF. Written as DNA, the CDR3 is TGCAGCGTTGGACAGGGGAGGGAGACCCAGTACTTC. The chain links TRBV29-1 to TRBJ2-5, with 8 bases identical to TRBD1. CDR1 is SQVTM and CDR2 is ANQGSEA in the germline V gene. The CDR3 contains 12 residues. V was clipped by 4 bases and J by 5 bases; unmatched bases: 3. Together with reference TRBV29-1 and TRBJ2-5, the CDR3 gives the full variable domain: SAVISQKPSRDICQRGTSLTIQCQVDSQVTMMFWYRQQPGQSLTLIATANQGSEATYESGFVIDKFPISRPNLTFSTLTVSNMSPEDSSIYLCSVGQGRETQYFGPGTRLLVL.